This TCR beta chain was identified in a study of T cells in women clearing cervical HPV infection. Generated by immunoSEQ multiplex PCR, the TCRdb table keeps only in-frame clones and is missing some. The sample holds tens of thousands of clones. Cervical HPV DNA detected by MY09/MY11 PCR, typed by dot-blot. Study outcomes and limitations: Repertoire richness, not evenness, was significantly elevated in CIN3+ cases versus controls.

The CDR3 has 15 amino acids. CDR1 and CDR2 from the germline V gene are MNHEY and SVGEGT. In regard to this clone: The antigen is unknown. Sequencing ends 3 residues short of the CDR3 end; the germline J gene provides the rest.

The receptor was isolated from a woman between 18 and 70 years old with a cervical HPV16 infection that either progressed to CIN3+ or cleared (not recorded which). This rearrangement joins TRBV6-2 or TRBV6-3 to TRBJ1-5; D uncertain. The material sequenced was blood buffy coat. The chain's CDR3 is CASSHPRLAGYPQHF. CDR3 bases read: TGTGCCAGCAGCCACCCCCGACTAGCGGGGTATCCC.